These 7 T cell receptor beta chains came from one sample sequenced in a study of T-cell memory formation after mild COVID-19. Using its own MiXCR run on the 5' RACE reads, TCRdb lists one record per CDR3 protein. The sample includes approximately 300,000 distinct CDR3 sequences, approximately 19% of them seen just once. The sequencing sample was made of PBMCs or a T cell subset sorted from them (not recorded which). The receptors come from a man aged 18-30 years who had mild COVID-19 (a few samples of this study predate the infection). Cell type and time point are not known.

This clonotype was picked up a small number of times. CDR3 DNA sequence: TGTGCCAGCAGAGCACCAGGGGTCTCACCCCTCCACTTT. It encodes CASRAPGVSPLHF. V gene TRBV6-5 combines with J gene TRBJ1-6, with a possible D match to TRBD1 (6 bases). This CDR3 has 13 residues. Germline CDR1 reads MNHEY; CDR2 reads SVGAGI. V lost 6 bases and J lost 10, with 13 bases in between.

The J gene is TRBJ2-3, the V gene TRBV27; no reliable D call. This CDR3 has 15 amino acids. Germline CDR1 reads MNHEY; CDR2 reads SMNVEV (reference sequence). Between the trimmed V and J ends, which lost 3 bases and 2 bases, there was a span of 12 bases. CDR3 loop: CASSFWAQLTDTQYF. The DNA for the CDR3 is TGTGCCAGCAGTTTCTGGGCCCAACTCACAGATACGCAGTATTTT.

This clonotype turned up a few times. This chain joins TRBV6-2 or TRBV6-3 and TRBJ2-3, with D possibly being TRBD1 (5 bases). Germline V lookup: CDR1 MNHEY, CDR2 SVGEGT. The CDR3 contains 13 residues. Trimming cost V 2 bases and J 6 bases, with 9 bases left between them. CDR3 nucleotide sequence: TGTGCCAGCAGTTACGGGGCGCCGGATACGCAGTATTTT. Protein: CASSYGAPDTQYF.

This clonotype showed up just a few times. CDR3 in amino acids: CASSLGTTYNEQFF. DNA of the CDR3: TGTGCCAGCAGCTTGGGGACCACCTACAATGAGCAGTTCTTC. This sequence joins TRBV5-6 and TRBJ2-1; D unclear. From germline, CDR1 is SGHDT and CDR2 YYEEEE. This CDR3 has 14 amino acids. V lost 0 bases to trimming and J lost 2 bases, with 6 bases between them.

The chain employs TRBV3-1 and TRBJ1-2; D call uncertain. Germline values: CDR1 LGHDT, CDR2 YNNKEL (reference sequence). The CDR3 contains 13 residues. The V and J ends lost 2 bases and 3 bases respectively, with 7 bases between them. The CDR3 is CASSQSWDYGYTF. The CDR3 DNA sequence: TGTGCCAGCAGCCAATCCTGGGACTATGGCTACACCTTC.

The V gene is TRBV5-1, the J gene TRBJ2-7, with D perhaps matching TRBD1 (5 bases). The germline V and J ends were trimmed by 0 bases and 1 base, with 14 bases remaining between them. From germline, CDR1 is SGHRS and CDR2 YFSETQ. CDR3 size: 16 residues. The CDR3 sequence: CASSLASGRASYEQYF. The CDR3 nucleotides read TGCGCCAGCAGCTTGGCGTCTGGCAGGGCTTCCTACGAGCAGTACTTC.

This clonotype was seen repeatedly, ten times or more. The chain couples TRBV5-1 to TRBJ2-2, with D unclear. Germline-derived CDR1 and CDR2 are SGHRS and YFSETQ. This CDR3 region has 14 residues. V was clipped by 0 bases and J by 2 bases, with 5 bases between them. The CDR3 region has the DNA TGCGCCAGCAGCTTGGTGTACAACACCGGGGAGCTGTTTTTT. It encodes CASSLVYNTGELFF.